These 21 T cell receptor beta chains came from one sample sequenced in a study of cytomegalovirus exposure and HLA in healthy donors. PCR employed 60 Vbeta and 13 Jbeta primers. Clones were sequenced by immunoSEQ multiplex PCR, and TCRdb holds only the in-frame ones, with some missing. This repertoire shows approximately 200,000 clones, approximately 81% found once; its top ten account for about 0.26%. Sequenced sample: PBMCs. The receptors come from a boy between 10 and 17 years old in good health and CMV-seronegative.

The CDR3 DNA reads TGCGCCAGCAGCGTTGGGAATCCTCGCGGACAGGGATACCCCGGGGAGCTGTTTTTT. Translated, it gives CASSVGNPRGQGYPGELFF. V usage is TRBV5-1 and J usage is TRBJ2-2; TRBD1 agrees at 8 bases. Germline CDR1 is SGHRS and CDR2 is YFSETQ. This CDR3 is 19 amino acids long. Trimming removed 4 bases from V and 6 bases from J; junction bases left unmatched: 20.

This clone has only one observation. For the CDR3, the DNA is TGTGCCAGCAGCTTCCGGGGGAACTATGGCTACACCTTC. Amino acids: CASSFRGNYGYTF. The rearrangement joins TRBV11-2 to TRBJ1-2; tentatively, D is TRBD1 (5 bases). The CDR3 length is 13 residues. From germline, CDR1 is SGHAT and CDR2 FQNNGV. Deletions cut 3 bases from V and 2 bases from J, with 7 bases between. Looking up the rest from reference TRBV11-2 and TRBJ1-2 gives the full variable domain: EAGVAQSPRYKIIEKRQSVAFWCNPISGHATLYWYQQILGQGPKLLIQFQNNGVVDDSQLPKDRFSAERLKGVDSTLKIQPAKLEDSAVYLCASSFRGNYGYTFGSGTRLTVV.

This sequence joins TRBV11-2 and TRBJ2-1; D uncertain. CDR1 SGHAT and CDR2 FQNNGV come from the germline V gene. The CDR3 contains 19 residues. The V end was cut by 0 bases, the J end by 0 bases, with 18 bases between. The CDR3 sequence is CASSLDVRSAASSYNEQFF. The CDR3 region has the DNA TGTGCCAGCAGCTTAGATGTTAGAAGCGCTGCAAGCTCCTACAATGAGCAGTTCTTC.

As DNA, the CDR3 is TGTGCCAGCAGCTTTCTAGCGGCGCTCTCTTCCACAGATACGCAGTATTTT. Translated, it gives CASSFLAALSSTDTQYF. The genes are TRBV7-9 and TRBJ2-3; 7 bases agree with TRBD2. Trimming at V came to 3 bases and at J to 2 bases, leaving 11 bases not matched to a gene. From germline, CDR1 is SEHNR and CDR2 FQNEAQ (reference sequence). This CDR3 region has 17 residues.

CDR3 coding DNA: TGTGCCTGGGGTGACAGACCCTACGAGCAGTACTTC. It is translated as CAWGDRPYEQYF. This sequence joins TRBV30 and TRBJ2-5; tentatively, D is TRBD1 (5 bases). The tail of the sequence fits TRBJ2-7 better, so the J call may be wrong. The CDR3 covers 12 residues. Germline CDR1 reads GTSNPN; CDR2 reads SVGIG (reference sequence).

The V gene is TRBV15, the J gene TRBJ1-2, with D maybe TRBD1 (5 bases). V lost 4 bases to trimming and J lost 6 bases, with 18 bases between them. The CDR3 has 15 residues. CDR1 and CDR2 (germline): LNHNV, YYDKDF (reference sequence). DNA for the CDR3: TGTGCCACCAGCACCCCTGGATGGGGGAGGGATGGCTACACCTTC. Residues: CATSTPGWGRDGYTF.

This clone was observed a handful of times. The chain is built from TRBV6-6 and TRBJ2-5, with D possibly TRBD1 on 5 matching bases. Germline V CDR1 and CDR2: MNHNY, SVGAGI (reference sequence). The CDR3 spans 15 residues. The V end was cut by 2 bases, the J end by 1 base, with 11 bases between. The DNA of the CDR3 is TGTGCCAGCAGTTACCGAGACAGAGCCCAAGAGACCCAGTACTTC. It specifies CASSYRDRAQETQYF.

In this sample, this clone turned up a few times. The chain has TRBV7-9 and TRBJ2-2, with D possibly TRBD2 on 5 matching bases. Per germline, CDR1 SEHNR and CDR2 FQNEAQ (reference sequence). This CDR3 region has 15 residues. V was shortened by 4 bases and J by 2 bases, with 11 bases between the two germline ends. CDR3 coding DNA: TGTGCCAGCAGCTACCGCGAGGGAAACACCGGGGAGCTGTTTTTT. This codes for CASSYREGNTGELFF. Variable domain in full (rest from reference TRBV7-9 and TRBJ2-2): DTGVSQNPRHKITKRGQNVTFRCDPISEHNRLYWYRQTLGQGPEFLTYFQNEAQLEKSRLLSDRFSAERPKGSFSTLEIQRTEQGDSAMYLCASSYREGNTGELFFGEGSRLTVL.

CDR3 sequence reads: CASSRTGGRDTEAFF. The CDR3 region has the DNA TGTGCCAGCAGCAGGACAGGGGGCAGGGACACTGAAGCTTTCTTT. J is TRBJ1-1 and V is TRBV7-2; 11 bases are a match to TRBD1. The CDR3 extends over 15 amino acids. V lost 5 bases to trimming and J lost 3 bases; unmatched junction nucleotides: 5. Germline V CDR1 and CDR2: SGHTA, FQGNSA.

This clone was observed a few times. The J gene is TRBJ1-4, the V gene TRBV2, with TRBD1 matching 7 bases. This CDR3 region has 15 residues. Unmatched junction bases numbered 12, after V lost 6 bases and J lost 8 bases. Germline V gene lookup returns CDR1 SNHLY and CDR2 FYNNEI. The CDR3 spells CASRGGQDRGEKLFF. In nucleotides, the CDR3 is TGTGCCAGCAGGGGCGGACAGGACCGAGGGGAAAAACTGTTTTTT. The full variable domain, in which reference TRBV2 and TRBJ1-4 provide the parts outside the CDR3, is EPEVTQTPSHQVTQMGQEVILRCVPISNHLYFYWYRQILGQKVEFLVSFYNNEISEKSEIFDDQFSVERPDGSNFTLKIRSTKLEDSAMYFCASRGGQDRGEKLFFGSGTQLSVL.

The chain uses TRBV28 and TRBJ2-7, with TRBD1 matching over 7 bases. Trimming cost V 3 bases and J 0 bases; bases outside gene matches: 11. Germline-derived CDR1 and CDR2 are MDHEN and SYDVKM. This CDR3 region has 17 residues. The CDR3 region has the DNA TGTGCCAGCAGTTTCTCATGGACAGGCCGTCCCTCCTACGAGCAGTACTTC. It codes for CASSFSWTGRPSYEQYF.

The chain carries TRBV7-6 and TRBJ2-7, with unresolved D. The CDR3 has 15 residues. Trimming stripped 1 base from V and 0 bases from J, with 10 bases between. Germline loops: CDR1 SGHVS, CDR2 FNYEAQ. The CDR3 DNA sequence: TGTGCCAGCAGCTTAGAACAGTCGAGCTCCTACGAGCAGTACTTC. As protein: CASSLEQSSSYEQYF. The full variable domain, with the rest looked up from reference TRBV7-6 and TRBJ2-7, is GAGVSQSPRYKVTKRGQDVALRCDPISGHVSLYWYRQALGQGPEFLTYFNYEAQQDKSGLPNDRFSAERPEGSISTLTIQRTEQRDSAMYRCASSLEQSSSYEQYFGPGTRLTVT.

This clone was seen more than once but under ten times. V gene TRBV5-1 combines with J gene TRBJ1-2, with 7 bases that match TRBD1. CDR3 length equals 16 residues. The ends lost 0 bases at V and 6 bases at J; junction bases unmatched: 11. Germline V gene data show CDR1 as SGHRS and CDR2 as YFSETQ. CDR3 region: CASSLAGKRGQDGYTF. In DNA form, the CDR3 reads TGCGCCAGCAGCTTGGCGGGAAAGAGGGGGCAGGATGGCTACACCTTC. The entire variable domain, with the rest obtained from reference TRBV5-1 and TRBJ1-2, is as follows: KAGVTQTPRYLIKTRGQQVTLSCSPISGHRSVSWYQQTPGQGLQFLFEYFSETQRNKGNFPGRFSGRQFSNSRSEMNVSTLELGDSALYLCASSLAGKRGQDGYTFGSGTRLTVV.

This rearrangement joins TRBV7-9 to TRBJ2-5, with 8 bases identical to TRBD1. The CDR3 has 14 residues. The trim removed 0 bases at V and 4 bases at J, leaving 1 base unmatched. Looked up from germline, CDR1 is SEHNR and CDR2 is FQNEAQ (reference sequence). CDR3 coding DNA: TGTGCCAGCAGCTTAGCGACAGGGGTAGAGACCCAGTACTTC. This translates into CASSLATGVETQYF.

This chain joins TRBV5-1 and TRBJ2-5; 9 nucleotides line up with TRBD2. The J call may not be correct, given that the DNA end is closer to TRBJ2-7. The CDR3 runs 16 residues. CDR1 is SGHRS, CDR2 YFSETQ, per germline. The CDR3 DNA reads TGCGCCAGCAGCTTGGCACTGCGGGAGGGCCAGAACGAGCAGTACTTC. Encoded protein: CASSLALREGQNEQYF.

For the CDR3, the DNA is TGTGCCAGCAGCACGTACGAGGCAACCGGCCCTAAAGCTTTCTTT. Translated, it gives CASSTYEATGPKAFF. The V call is TRBV7-9, the J call TRBJ1-1; D remains ambiguous. The CDR3 is made up of 15 amino acids. Per the germline V gene, CDR1 is SEHNR and CDR2 is FQNEAQ (reference sequence). V lost 5 bases and J 9 bases, leaving 22 bases between the germline ends.

The V and J genes are TRBV19 and TRBJ2-3; D ambiguous. Germline CDR1 is LNHDA and CDR2 is SQIVND (reference sequence). V was clipped by 8 bases and J by 0 bases, with 6 bases between them. The CDR3 contains 12 residues. CDR3 protein: CASSQSTDTQYF. The CDR3 DNA is TGTGCCAGTTCTCAGAGCACAGATACGCAGTATTTT.

The chain carries TRBV25-1 and TRBJ2-2; D perhaps matches TRBD2 (7 bases). The germline V gene encodes CDR1 MGHDK and CDR2 SYGVNS. The CDR3 spans 14 residues. Trimming pared 6 bases from V and 6 bases from J, leaving 14 bases between. The chain's CDR3 is CASSGTGRAGELFF. Written as DNA, the CDR3 is TGTGCCAGCAGCGGAACAGGGAGGGCCGGGGAGCTGTTTTTT.

The chain is built from TRBV28 and TRBJ1-2, with unresolved D. This CDR3 has 17 residues. Trimming pared 4 bases from V and 1 base from J, leaving 19 bases between. Germline assignment: CDR1 MDHEN and CDR2 SYDVKM. Here the CDR3 DNA reads TGTGCCAGCAGTTCAACCGGGTCTGATCCGCTTAACTATGGCTACACCTTC. Translated: CASSSTGSDPLNYGYTF.

The chain is built from TRBV13 and TRBJ2-3; 12 nucleotides line up with TRBD2. CDR1 and CDR2 (germline): PRHDT, FYEKMQ (reference sequence). J lost 0 bases, V lost 4 bases, and 11 bases had no gene match. The CDR3 consists of 19 residues. CDR3: CASSSLAGGTDTSTDTQYF. DNA of the CDR3: TGTGCCAGCAGCTCCCTAGCGGGAGGGACGGACACTAGCACAGATACGCAGTATTTT.

The chain uses TRBV5-6 and TRBJ1-5; D possibly corresponds to TRBD1 (6 bases). There are 15 residues in the CDR3. CDR1 and CDR2 from the germline V gene are SGHDT and YYEEEE. Deletions cut 5 bases from V and 7 bases from J, with 19 bases between. The CDR3 DNA is TGTGCCAGCAGGAGGGCAGGGGCGCCCGGGCAGCCCCAGCATTTT. Protein product: CASRRAGAPGQPQHF.